What follows are 31 T cell receptor beta chains derived from one specimen sequenced in a study of CD8+ T cells in alopecia areata. RNA extraction and reverse transcription yielded cDNA as sequencing template. This table comes from immunoSEQ multiplex PCR, and its TCRdb copy is limited to in-frame clones, with some not included. Among around 100,000 clones listed, just over 85% were seen once. Treatment indicated: oral pan-JAK inhibitor, 5-10 mg twice daily. The source material was CD8+ T cells sorted from blood, sampled at approximately week 30, from a patient treated with tofacitinib. These receptors originate from a human donor with alopecia areata.

The chain employs TRBV7-9 and TRBJ2-1; 8 bases fit TRBD1. V trimming: 5 bases; J trimming: 3 bases; junction bases outside the gene matches: 9. CDR1 is SEHNR and CDR2 is FQNEAQ in the germline V gene (reference sequence). CDR3 length equals 16 residues. CDR3 in amino acids: CASSQAGQGLYNEQFF. The CDR3 bases are TGTGCCAGCAGCCAAGCTGGACAGGGACTCTACAATGAGCAGTTCTTC.

This clone was seen a few times. This chain uses TRBV5-1 with TRBJ2-7, with D maybe TRBD1 (5 bases). Trimming left V 0 bases short and J 3 bases short, with 10 bases between. The germline V gene encodes CDR1 SGHRS and CDR2 YFSETQ. The CDR3 is 14 residues long. DNA of the CDR3: TGCGCCAGCAGCTTGGCCACAACAGGCTACGAGCAGTACTTC. Its translation: CASSLATTGYEQYF.

As concerns this clone: Additional DNA sequences in this sample encode the identical CDR3. V gene TRBV29-1 combines with J gene TRBJ2-2; D is tentatively TRBD1 or TRBD2 (5 bases each). The CDR3 extends over 12 amino acids. Trimming left V 6 bases short and J 5 bases short, with 10 bases between. The V gene's germline CDR1 is SQVTM and CDR2 ANQGSEA. The chain's CDR3 is CSVPEGTGELFF. The CDR3 region has the DNA TGCAGCGTCCCCGAGGGGACCGGGGAGCTGTTTTTT.

The genes are TRBV5-4 and TRBJ2-6, with D perhaps TRBD1 (5 bases). Per the germline V gene, CDR1 is SGHNT and CDR2 is YYREEE (reference sequence). V dropped 0 bases and J dropped 2 bases, with 18 bases sitting between them. The CDR3 has 19 amino acids. CDR3 sequence reads: CASSLAKGPPSTGANVLTF. The CDR3, as DNA: TGTGCCAGCAGCTTGGCCAAGGGGCCTCCATCCACTGGGGCCAACGTCCTGACTTTC.

By share of the sample, this clone is medium-sized. The chain uses TRBV10-1 and TRBJ2-1; D unresolved. CDR3 length: 13 residues. V shed 3 bases and J shed 5 bases, with 8 bases lying between them. Per the germline V gene, CDR1 is WNHNN and CDR2 is SYGVQD (reference sequence). The CDR3 nucleotides are TGCGCCAGCAGTGAAGAGGTTCACAATGAGCAGTTCTTC. Protein: CASSEEVHNEQFF.

V and J are TRBV4-1 and TRBJ2-7, with TRBD2 matching 8 bases. Trimming took 3 bases from V and 0 from J; bases not matched to a gene: 7. CDR3 length equals 16 residues. Germline V lookup: CDR1 MGHRA, CDR2 YSYEKL. The CDR3: CASSQEGSGNSYEQYF. CDR3 nucleotide sequence: TGCGCCAGCAGCCAGGAGGGTAGCGGGAACTCCTACGAGCAGTACTTC.

The gene calls are TRBV27 and TRBJ1-2, with D perhaps TRBD1 (6 bases). Trimming stripped 5 bases from V and 5 bases from J, with 21 bases between. Germline CDR1 reads MNHEY; CDR2 reads SMNVEV (reference sequence). This CDR3 is built from 16 residues. In DNA, the CDR3 is TGTGCCAGCAGTACCCTCCGATACCGGGACAAATATGGCTACACCTTC. Its translation: CASSTLRYRDKYGYTF.

The genes are TRBV2 and TRBJ2-1, with no clear D. This CDR3 contains 11 residues. V lost 10 bases and J 7 bases, leaving 11 bases between the germline ends. The germline V gene encodes CDR1 SNHLY and CDR2 FYNNEI. The CDR3 loop reads CATYTRNEQFF. DNA of the CDR3: TGTGCCACCTATACGAGGAATGAGCAGTTCTTC.

Points on this clone: The junction does not match germline at one end; this may be a read error. This chain connects TRBV5-1 to TRBJ2-7; D not resolved. The CDR3 length is 14 residues. Looked up from germline, CDR1 is SGHRS and CDR2 is YFSETQ. The CDR3 sequence: CASSPDPHSHEQYF. In nucleotides, the CDR3 is TGCGCCAGCAGCCCGGACCCCCACTCCCACGAGCAGTACTTC.

The CDR3 DNA follows: TGTGCCAGCGCGATGGGGACAGAAGCTAACTATGGCTACACCTTC. Translation: CASAMGTEANYGYTF. This sequence joins TRBV5-6 and TRBJ1-2; 7 bases are shared with TRBD1. The CDR3 contains 15 residues. Losses at the gene ends were 7 bases for V and 0 bases for J; bases not matched to a gene: 9. The germline gives CDR1 SGHDT, CDR2 YYEEEE.

The chain combines TRBV5-1 with TRBJ2-3; 8 nucleotides line up with TRBD1. The CDR3 extends over 15 amino acids. CDR1 and CDR2 from the germline V gene are SGHRS and YFSETQ. The junction had 2 bases not matched to a gene; V was cut back by 0 bases and J by 2 bases. This CDR3 is CASSLVQGATDTQYF. Here the CDR3 DNA reads TGCGCCAGCAGCTTGGTCCAGGGGGCCACAGATACGCAGTATTTT.

This CDR3 is CAWETGGYGYTF. The DNA of the CDR3 is TGTGCCTGGGAGACAGGGGGATATGGCTACACCTTC. V and J are TRBV30 and TRBJ1-2, with TRBD1 identical over 9 bases. After removal of 5 bases from V and 5 bases from J, the junction contained 3 bases not matched to a gene. The CDR3 spans 12 residues. CDR1 is GTSNPN, CDR2 SVGIG, per germline (reference sequence). Filled out from reference TRBV30 and TRBJ1-2, the complete variable domain reads SQTIHQWPATLVQPVGSPLSLECTVEGTSNPNLYWYRQAAGRGLQLLFYSVGIGQISSEVPQNLSASRPQDRQFILSSKKLLLSDSGFYLCAWETGGYGYTFGSGTRLTVV.

This rearrangement joins TRBV7-8 to TRBJ2-5, with 10 bases lining up with TRBD2. The germline V gene encodes CDR1 SGHVS and CDR2 FQNEAQ. The CDR3 extends over 15 amino acids. V trimming: 6 bases; J trimming: 5 bases; junction bases outside the gene matches: 9. The CDR3 DNA is TGTGCCAGCAGACCCTCTAGCGGGGGCAGGGAGACCCAGTACTTC. Encoded protein: CASRPSSGGRETQYF.

CDR3 nucleotides: TGTGCCAGCAGCGCCTCTCAGTTAGGGCCCACAGATACGCAGTATTTT. Translated: CASSASQLGPTDTQYF. The chain is built from TRBV9 and TRBJ2-3; D call uncertain. Trimming stripped 3 bases from V and 2 bases from J, with 16 bases between. Per the germline V gene, CDR1 is SGDLS and CDR2 is YYNGEE. CDR3 size: 16 residues.

In DNA form, the CDR3 reads TGTGCCAGTAGTATAGTGGGCCTAGCGGGAGGTTCCAATGAGCAGTTCTTC. It specifies CASSIVGLAGGSNEQFF. The chain employs TRBV19 and TRBJ2-1; 11 bases map to TRBD2. CDR1 and CDR2 from the germline V gene are LNHDA and SQIVND (reference sequence). J lost 6 bases, V lost 1 base, and 8 bases had no gene match. The CDR3 has 17 amino acids.

The rearrangement links TRBV29-1 to TRBJ1-3; no clear D. Germline CDR1 SQVTM, CDR2 ANQGSEA. The CDR3 extends over 11 amino acids. Between the trimmed V and J ends, which lost 6 bases and 8 bases, there was a span of 11 bases. The CDR3 coding sequence is TGCAGCGTGTCTCGAGGAGACACCATATATTTT. Translating gives CSVSRGDTIYF.

The rearrangement links TRBV4-2 to TRBJ2-7; possible D gene TRBD1, 6 bases. The CDR3 loop spans 15 amino acids. Germline assignment: CDR1 LGHNA and CDR2 YNFKEQ. Trimming shortened V by 1 base and J by 5 bases, and 15 bases separated the two germline ends. CDR3 bases: TGTGCCAGCAGCCAAGGAAGGCAGGGGATAAACGAGCAGTACTTC. Residues: CASSQGRQGINEQYF.

This chain uses TRBV6-6 with TRBJ2-1; D may be TRBD2 (6 bases). Per germline, CDR1 MNHNY and CDR2 SVGAGI (reference sequence). This CDR3 spans 16 amino acids. The V and J ends lost 7 bases and 4 bases respectively, with 20 bases between them. Here the CDR3 reads CASTVGRISPYNEQFF. CDR3 nucleotides: TGTGCCAGCACGGTTGGGAGGATTTCACCATACAATGAGCAGTTCTTC.

The chain links TRBV7-9 to TRBJ2-7, with 7 bases that match TRBD1. V was pared by 6 bases and J by 2 bases, with 10 bases of the junction left unmatched. The CDR3 is 15 amino acids. Per the germline V gene, CDR1 is SEHNR and CDR2 is FQNEAQ (reference sequence). CDR3 coding DNA: TGTGCCAGCAGTACCTCACGGGACAGTACCTACGAGCAGTACTTC. It translates to CASSTSRDSTYEQYF.

This sequence joins TRBV7-9 and TRBJ2-7; D perhaps matches TRBD2 (6 bases). V lost 5 bases, J lost 6 bases, and 14 bases lay in between. This CDR3 has 13 amino acids. Germline lookup yields CDR1 SEHNR and CDR2 FQNEAQ (reference sequence). For the CDR3, the DNA is TGTGCCAGCAGCATGAGGTATAGCGGCGAGCAGTACTTC. Protein: CASSMRYSGEQYF.

The chain recombines TRBV7-9 with TRBJ2-7; the match to TRBD1 covers 11 bases. The V segment lost 5 bases and the J segment 4 bases; nucleotides outside the gene matches: 4. This CDR3 is built from 14 residues. The germline gives CDR1 SEHNR, CDR2 FQNEAQ (reference sequence). CDR3 DNA sequence: TGTGCCAGCAGCGGAGGACAGGGGGCATACGAGCAGTACTTC. It codes for CASSGGQGAYEQYF.

The chain links TRBV9 to TRBJ1-2; D not resolved. CDR1 and CDR2 (germline): SGDLS, YYNGEE. V was pared by 4 bases and J by 0 bases, with 22 bases between. There are 18 residues in the CDR3. Written as DNA, the CDR3 is TGTGCCAGCAGCTCTCCCGTAAGGGCCGCCGGAGCTAACTATGGCTACACCTTC. This translates into CASSSPVRAAGANYGYTF.

The chain employs TRBV11-2 and TRBJ2-3, with D perhaps matching TRBD2 (5 bases). The CDR3 is 12 residues long. Germline V gene sequence: CDR1 SGHAT, CDR2 FQNNGV. The V end was cut by 6 bases, the J end by 12 bases, with 16 bases between. The CDR3 region has the DNA TGTGCCAGCAGTGTAGGAGGCCTGACTCAGTATTTT. Its protein is CASSVGGLTQYF.

The rearrangement joins TRBV13 to TRBJ2-7, with unresolved D. The germline CDR1 and CDR2 sequences are PRHDT and FYEKMQ (reference sequence). The CDR3 has 14 residues. V was shortened by 1 base and J by 6 bases, with 13 bases between the two germline ends. This CDR3 reads CASSLAVQSGEQYF. CDR3 in DNA: TGTGCCAGCAGCTTAGCCGTACAGTCGGGCGAGCAGTACTTC.

The CDR3 sequence: CASSFLDEQYF. In nucleotides, the CDR3 is TGTGCCAGCAGCTTTTTGGACGAGCAGTACTTC. The gene calls are TRBV7-9 and TRBJ2-7; D is undetermined. The germline V and J ends were trimmed by 3 bases and 5 bases, with 5 bases remaining between them. This CDR3 is built from 11 residues. Germline V gene sequence: CDR1 SEHNR, CDR2 FQNEAQ (reference sequence).

The chain carries TRBV7-9 and TRBJ2-1; 7 bases fit TRBD1. CDR3 size: 15 residues. V lost 2 bases and J lost 5; bases outside the gene matches: 6. The germline V gene encodes CDR1 SEHNR and CDR2 FQNEAQ (reference sequence). CDR3 residues: CASSLKDRTDNEQFF. The CDR3, as DNA: TGTGCCAGCAGCTTAAAGGACAGGACAGACAATGAGCAGTTCTTC.

The rearrangement joins TRBV10-3 to TRBJ1-5; D gene ambiguous. Trimming stripped 3 bases from V and 4 bases from J, with 7 bases between. Looked up from germline, CDR1 is ENHRY and CDR2 is SYGVKD. This CDR3 has 13 residues. The CDR3 loop is CAISEENNQPQHF. The CDR3 region has the DNA TGTGCCATCAGTGAAGAGAATAATCAGCCCCAGCATTTT.

This clone was seen only once. The rearrangement uses TRBV27 and TRBJ2-7, with a possible D match to TRBD1 (6 bases). The length of the CDR3 is 13 residues. Germline lookup yields CDR1 MNHEY and CDR2 SMNVEV (reference sequence). Trimming took 3 bases from V and 6 from J, leaving 12 bases between them. The CDR3, as DNA: TGTGCCAGCAGTTTTTCTCAACAGGGCGAGCAGTACTTC. It translates to CASSFSQQGEQYF.

This clone was seen a few times. This sequence joins TRBV7-8 and TRBJ2-1; 9 bases align to TRBD2. The CDR3 covers 15 residues. Germline assignment: CDR1 SGHVS and CDR2 FQNEAQ. V trimming: 5 bases; J trimming: 9 bases; junction bases outside the gene matches: 11. As DNA, the CDR3 is TGTGCCAGCAGCCCCCTGCTAGCGGGGCTTGGTGAGCAGTTCTTC. It is translated as CASSPLLAGLGEQFF.

The chain employs TRBV13 and TRBJ1-1; TRBD1 might be the D (5 bases). This CDR3 spans 15 amino acids. V was pared by 5 bases and J by 0 bases, with 13 bases between. Germline V gene sequence: CDR1 PRHDT, CDR2 FYEKMQ (reference sequence). The CDR3 DNA reads TGTGCCAGCAGCCGAACACAGGAAATGAACACTGAAGCTTTCTTT. It codes for CASSRTQEMNTEAFF.

V gene TRBV7-6 combines with J gene TRBJ2-1; D gene uncertain. The CDR3 has 14 amino acids. Germline V CDR1 and CDR2: SGHVS, FNYEAQ. V was pared by 6 bases and J by 3 bases, with 12 bases between. CDR3 DNA: TGTGCCAGCAGTCCAAAGGTAGACTACAATGAGCAGTTCTTC. This encodes CASSPKVDYNEQFF.